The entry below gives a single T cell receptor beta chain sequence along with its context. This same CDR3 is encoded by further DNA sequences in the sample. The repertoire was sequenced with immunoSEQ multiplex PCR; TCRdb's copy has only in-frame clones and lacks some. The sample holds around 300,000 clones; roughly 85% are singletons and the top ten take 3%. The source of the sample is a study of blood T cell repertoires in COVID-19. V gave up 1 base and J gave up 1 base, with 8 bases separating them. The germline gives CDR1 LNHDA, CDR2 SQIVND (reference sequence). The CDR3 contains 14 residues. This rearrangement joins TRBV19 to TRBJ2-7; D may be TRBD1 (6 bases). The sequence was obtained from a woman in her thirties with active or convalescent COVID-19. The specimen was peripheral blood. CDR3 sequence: CASSIGQGSYEQYF. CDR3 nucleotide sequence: TGTGCCAGTAGTATAGGGCAGGGGTCCTACGAGCAGTACTTC.